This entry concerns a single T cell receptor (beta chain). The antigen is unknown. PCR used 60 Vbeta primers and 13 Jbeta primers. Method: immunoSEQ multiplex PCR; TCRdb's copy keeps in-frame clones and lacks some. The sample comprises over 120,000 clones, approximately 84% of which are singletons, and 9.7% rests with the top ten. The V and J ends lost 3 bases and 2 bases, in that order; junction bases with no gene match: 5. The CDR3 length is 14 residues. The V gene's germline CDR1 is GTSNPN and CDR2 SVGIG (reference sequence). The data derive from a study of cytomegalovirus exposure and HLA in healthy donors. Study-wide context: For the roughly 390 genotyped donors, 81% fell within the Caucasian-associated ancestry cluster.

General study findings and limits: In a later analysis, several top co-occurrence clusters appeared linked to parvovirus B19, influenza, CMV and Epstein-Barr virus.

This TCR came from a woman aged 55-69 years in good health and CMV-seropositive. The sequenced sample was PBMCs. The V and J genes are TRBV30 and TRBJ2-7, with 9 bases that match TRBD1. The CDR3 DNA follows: TGTGCCTGGAGCCCCGGGACAGGGACCTACGAGCAGTACTTC. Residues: CAWSPGTGTYEQYF. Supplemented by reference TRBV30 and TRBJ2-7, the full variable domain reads SQTIHQWPATLVQPVGSPLSLECTVEGTSNPNLYWYRQAAGRGLQLLFYSVGIGQISSEVPQNLSASRPQDRQFILSSKKLLLSDSGFYLCAWSPGTGTYEQYFGPGTRLTVT.